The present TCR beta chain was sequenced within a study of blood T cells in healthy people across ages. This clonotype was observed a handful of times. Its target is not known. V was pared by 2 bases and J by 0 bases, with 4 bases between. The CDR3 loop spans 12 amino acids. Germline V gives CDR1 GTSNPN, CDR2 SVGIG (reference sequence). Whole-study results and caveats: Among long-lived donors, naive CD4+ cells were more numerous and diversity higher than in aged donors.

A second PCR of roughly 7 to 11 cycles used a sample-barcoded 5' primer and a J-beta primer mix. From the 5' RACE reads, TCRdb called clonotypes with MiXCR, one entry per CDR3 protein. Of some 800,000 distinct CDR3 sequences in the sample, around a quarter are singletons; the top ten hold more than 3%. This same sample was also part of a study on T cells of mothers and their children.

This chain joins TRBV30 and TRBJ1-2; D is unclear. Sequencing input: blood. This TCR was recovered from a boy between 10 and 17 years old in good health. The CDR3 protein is CAWSRANYGYTF. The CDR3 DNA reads TGTGCCTGGAGTAGGGCTAACTATGGCTACACCTTC.